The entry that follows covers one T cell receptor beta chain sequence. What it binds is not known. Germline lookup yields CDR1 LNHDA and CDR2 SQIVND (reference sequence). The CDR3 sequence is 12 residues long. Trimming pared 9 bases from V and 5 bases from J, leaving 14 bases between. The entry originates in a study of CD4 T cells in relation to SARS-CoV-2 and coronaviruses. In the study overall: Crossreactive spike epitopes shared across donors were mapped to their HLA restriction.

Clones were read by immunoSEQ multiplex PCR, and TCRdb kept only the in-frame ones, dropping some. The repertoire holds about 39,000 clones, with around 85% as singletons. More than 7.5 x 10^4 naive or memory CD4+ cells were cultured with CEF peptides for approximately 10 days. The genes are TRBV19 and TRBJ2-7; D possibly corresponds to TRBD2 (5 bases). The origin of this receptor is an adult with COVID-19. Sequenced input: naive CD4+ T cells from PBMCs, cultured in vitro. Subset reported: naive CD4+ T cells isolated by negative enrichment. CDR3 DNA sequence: TGTGCCAGGGTTGTCGGGATCGACGAGCAGTACTTC. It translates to CARVVGIDEQYF.